These 23 T cell receptor beta chains were sequenced from one sample in a study of cytomegalovirus exposure and HLA in healthy donors. PCR used 60 Vbeta primers and 13 Jbeta primers. Using immunoSEQ multiplex PCR, the repertoire was profiled, and TCRdb retains in-frame clones only, with some absent. The data hold about 160,000 clones, with less than 85% observed a single time. The source material was PBMCs. The receptors shown here come from a man aged 60-69 years in good health and CMV-seronegative.

The V gene is TRBV5-6, the J gene TRBJ2-2; 8 nucleotides agree with TRBD1. The V and J ends lost 0 bases and 9 bases, in that order; junction bases with no gene match: 7. Germline V gene sequence: CDR1 SGHDT, CDR2 YYEEEE. This CDR3 is built from 15 residues. The CDR3 sequence: CASSLAGAGGWELFF. In nucleotides, the CDR3 is TGTGCCAGCAGCTTGGCGGGGGCAGGGGGCTGGGAGCTGTTTTTT.

Comments on this clone: This specimen includes other DNA sequences encoding the same CDR3. The chain uses TRBV6-5 and TRBJ2-2; 9 bases agree with TRBD2. The CDR3 is 15 amino acids. V was clipped by 5 bases and J by 2 bases; unmatched bases: 3. Looked up from germline, CDR1 is MNHEY and CDR2 is SVGAGI. CDR3 region: CASSRLAANTGELFF. CDR3 nucleotide sequence: TGTGCCAGCAGTAGACTAGCGGCCAACACCGGGGAGCTGTTTTTT.

The genes are TRBV30 and TRBJ2-7; a weak D match, TRBD1 (6 bases). This CDR3 comprises 12 residues. The germline V gene encodes CDR1 GTSNPN and CDR2 SVGIG (reference sequence). The V and J ends lost 0 bases and 11 bases respectively, with 14 bases between them. The CDR3 reads CAWSVRVGGEYF. The CDR3 DNA reads as TGTGCCTGGAGTGTACGGGTAGGGGGAGAGTACTTC.

The chain uses TRBV10-3 and TRBJ1-5; 9 bases fit TRBD1. The V segment lost 2 bases and the J segment 2 bases; nucleotides outside the gene matches: 10. The CDR3 has 18 amino acids. Looked up from germline, CDR1 is ENHRY and CDR2 is SYGVKD. The CDR3 reads CAISETGQGTRGNQPQHF. CDR3 nucleotides: TGTGCCATCAGTGAGACGGGACAGGGCACAAGAGGCAATCAGCCCCAGCATTTT.

This sequence joins TRBV4-1 and TRBJ2-5; D may be TRBD2 (5 bases). The V gene's germline CDR1 is MGHRA and CDR2 YSYEKL. V shed 4 bases and J shed 2 bases, with 17 bases lying between them. CDR3 length equals 16 residues. CDR3 sequence reads: CASSPSGLGKQETQYF. The CDR3 DNA follows: TGCGCCAGCAGCCCAAGCGGATTGGGGAAACAAGAGACCCAGTACTTC.

This chain links TRBV5-1 with TRBJ2-3; the D gene is possibly TRBD2 (7 bases). The germline V gene encodes CDR1 SGHRS and CDR2 YFSETQ. The CDR3 is 16 residues long. Deletions cut 0 bases from V and 4 bases from J, with 15 bases between. CDR3 region: CASSLVGGGPADTQYF. As DNA, the CDR3 is TGCGCCAGCAGCTTGGTAGGGGGGGGGCCCGCAGATACGCAGTATTTT.

This clone showed up just once. V gene TRBV6-5 combines with J gene TRBJ2-3, with 8 bases identical to TRBD2. V lost 8 bases to trimming and J lost 4 bases; unmatched junction nucleotides: 8. The CDR3 runs 14 residues. The germline V gene encodes CDR1 MNHEY and CDR2 SVGAGI. CDR3 protein: CASGRGGTSDTQYF. CDR3 nucleotide sequence: TGTGCCAGCGGCCGGGGGGGAACCTCAGATACGCAGTATTTT.

This rearrangement joins TRBV7-2 to TRBJ2-7, with TRBD2 identical over 11 bases. The CDR3 is made up of 15 amino acids. V lost 4 bases to trimming and J lost 3 bases; unmatched junction nucleotides: 5. Germline CDR1 reads SGHTA; CDR2 reads FQGNSA. In DNA form, the CDR3 reads TGTGCCAGCAGCTACACTAGCGGGAGCTACTACGAGCAGTACTTC. Translating gives CASSYTSGSYYEQYF.

Turning to this clone: This sample also contains other DNA sequences that code for the same CDR3. The chain couples TRBV19 to TRBJ1-5, with D perhaps TRBD1 (5 bases). Germline values: CDR1 LNHDA, CDR2 SQIVND (reference sequence). The CDR3 length is 13 residues. V was trimmed by 8 bases and J by 2 bases, leaving 10 bases between them. The CDR3 bases are TGTGCCAGTTCAGCAGGGCGCAATCAGCCCCAGCATTTT. Its translation: CASSAGRNQPQHF.

The chain employs TRBV5-5 and TRBJ1-5, with D unresolved. The V gene lost 0 bases and the J gene lost 4 bases, with 11 bases spanning the gap. This CDR3 has 15 residues. Germline V gene data show CDR1 as SGHKS and CDR2 as YYEKEE (reference sequence). CDR3 nucleotides: TGTGCCAGCAGCTTGGCGCCTGGGAGGAATCAGCCCCAGCATTTT. This gives the protein CASSLAPGRNQPQHF.

The rearrangement joins TRBV6-4 to TRBJ2-1, with D possibly matching TRBD2 (6 bases). Trimming pared 3 bases from V and 6 bases from J, leaving 18 bases between. There are 16 residues in the CDR3. Germline loops: CDR1 MRHNA, CDR2 SNTAGT. The CDR3 reads CASSEGISGDPNEQFF. The CDR3, as DNA: TGTGCCAGCAGTGAAGGGATTAGCGGAGACCCCAATGAGCAGTTCTTC.

This chain connects TRBV7-9 to TRBJ2-7; D gene ambiguous. The CDR3 has 13 amino acids. Germline CDR1 reads SEHNR; CDR2 reads FQNEAQ (reference sequence). The V gene lost 1 base and the J gene lost 3 bases, with 7 bases spanning the gap. The DNA of the CDR3 is TGTGCCAGCAGCTTAGTACTAAGCTACGAGCAGTACTTC. It is translated as CASSLVLSYEQYF.

The V and J genes are TRBV15 and TRBJ2-7, with TRBD1 matching over 7 bases. V shed 5 bases and J 0 bases; nucleotides not matched to a gene: 10. There are 16 residues in the CDR3. The germline gives CDR1 LNHNV, CDR2 YYDKDF (reference sequence). The CDR3 reads CATSYTRRQGSYEQYF. The CDR3, as DNA: TGTGCCACCAGCTATACGAGGAGACAGGGCTCCTACGAGCAGTACTTC. The whole variable domain, remainder taken from reference TRBV15 and TRBJ2-7, is DAMVIQNPRYQVTQFGKPVTLSCSQTLNHNVMYWYQQKSSQAPKLLFHYYDKDFNNEADTPDNFQSRRPNTSFCFLDIRSPGLGDTAMYLCATSYTRRQGSYEQYFGPGTRLTVT.

V is TRBV7-2 and J is TRBJ2-1; tentatively, D is TRBD1 (6 bases). The CDR3 covers 18 residues. In germline, CDR1 is SGHTA, CDR2 FQGNSA. Between the trimmed V and J ends, which lost 1 base and 0 bases, there was a span of 16 bases. For the CDR3, the DNA is TGTGCCAGCAGCTTAGTACAGGGTGTTGGAGGCTCCTACAATGAGCAGTTCTTC. It is translated as CASSLVQGVGGSYNEQFF.

The CDR3 DNA reads TGTGCCACACTTAACGACAGACCTCAAAACTATGGCTACACCTTC. Residues: CATLNDRPQNYGYTF. The chain recombines TRBV2 with TRBJ1-2; possibly TRBD1 for D (5 bases). The germline V gene encodes CDR1 SNHLY and CDR2 FYNNEI. The CDR3 runs to 15 residues. Trimming pared 10 bases from V and 2 bases from J, leaving 20 bases between.

On this clone itself: The sample contains more than one DNA sequence encoding this CDR3. This chain connects TRBV5-4 to TRBJ2-5, with 7 nucleotides matching TRBD1. The CDR3 consists of 13 residues. The V gene's germline CDR1 is SGHNT and CDR2 YYREEE (reference sequence). The V and J ends lost 2 bases and 3 bases, in that order; junction bases with no gene match: 1. CDR3 in amino acids: CASSFTGEETQYF. CDR3 nucleotide sequence: TGTGCCAGCAGCTTTACAGGGGAAGAGACCCAGTACTTC.

V usage is TRBV2 and J usage is TRBJ2-2; 8 bases are a match to TRBD2. Trimming at V came to 3 bases and at J to 7 bases, leaving 16 bases not matched to a gene. The CDR3 sequence is 18 residues long. Per germline, CDR1 SNHLY and CDR2 FYNNEI. Here the CDR3 reads CASSDDELGLAGFGELFF. The CDR3 nucleotides are TGTGCCAGCAGTGACGACGAGCTGGGTCTAGCGGGTTTCGGGGAGCTGTTTTTT.

The chain links TRBV7-8 to TRBJ1-5; 8 bases agree with TRBD1. This CDR3 is 16 amino acids long. V shed 1 base and J 1 base; nucleotides not matched to a gene: 3. CDR1 is SGHVS, CDR2 FQNEAQ, per germline. CDR3 sequence reads: CASSLGWTGSNQPQHF. The CDR3 DNA reads as TGTGCCAGCAGCTTAGGTTGGACAGGGAGCAATCAGCCCCAGCATTTT.

This rearrangement joins TRBV10-3 to TRBJ1-1, with 7 bases matching TRBD1. The J segment lost 4 bases and the V segment lost 4 bases, leaving 6 bases of the junction unmatched. CDR1 is ENHRY, CDR2 SYGVKD, per germline. This CDR3 spans 14 amino acids. The CDR3, as DNA: TGTGCCATCAGTGGACAGGGTGATGGCACTGAAGCTTTCTTT. Protein sequence: CAISGQGDGTEAFF.

The chain employs TRBV18 and TRBJ1-5, with 7 bases that match TRBD1. V gave up 2 bases and J gave up 0 bases; unmatched junction bases: 4. Per the germline V gene, CDR1 is KGHSH and CDR2 is LQKENI. CDR3 size: 16 residues. Here the CDR3 DNA reads TGTGCCAGCTCACCAGAGGGACAGCTTAGCAATCAGCCCCAGCATTTT. It encodes CASSPEGQLSNQPQHF.

The gene calls are TRBV5-1 and TRBJ1-1, with 9 positions matching TRBD1. Germline V gives CDR1 SGHRS, CDR2 YFSETQ. With 3 bases clipped from V and 6 bases from J, the junction kept 6 bases outside the gene matches. The CDR3 has 14 amino acids. The CDR3 nucleotides are TGCGCCAGCAGCTCCGGACAGGGGAAGGCTGAAGCTTTCTTT. Translation: CASSSGQGKAEAFF.

The rearrangement uses TRBV29-1 and TRBJ1-2, with TRBD1 matching over 11 bases. Trimming removed 7 bases from V and 7 bases from J; junction bases left unmatched: 2. The CDR3 consists of 11 residues. Germline values: CDR1 SQVTM, CDR2 ANQGSEA. CDR3 sequence (DNA): TGCAGCGACGGACAGGGGGCTGGCTACACCTTC. Its protein is CSDGQGAGYTF.

This sequence joins TRBV5-4 and TRBJ2-1, with a weak D call TRBD1 (6 bases). The ends were cut back, 4 bases at V and 3 bases at J, with 11 bases in the middle. In germline, CDR1 is SGHNT, CDR2 YYREEE (reference sequence). The CDR3 runs to 14 residues. The CDR3 sequence is CASSGWTDYNEQFF. For the CDR3, the DNA is TGTGCCAGCAGCGGATGGACAGACTACAATGAGCAGTTCTTC.